The next 11 T cell receptor beta chains were all read from a single sample in a study of post-analysis software for immune sequencing data. Study-level findings and limits: In patients, TRBV5-6, TRBV5-1 and TRBV20-1 belonged to about five TRBV segments found more frequently than in controls.

Each TCR beta cDNA library carried unique molecular identifiers. TCRdb called the PCR reads again in MiXCR, with one record for every CDR3 protein. The sample has about 820,000 distinct CDR3 sequences, 53% seen once. For these TCRs, the target antigens are not known. Input material: blood. The receptors originated from a girl aged 5 to 17 with multiple sclerosis.

The rearrangement uses TRBV2 and TRBJ2-7, with TRBD2 identical over 8 bases. The ends lost 6 bases at V and 6 bases at J; junction bases unmatched: 13. The CDR3 sequence is 15 residues long. The germline V gene encodes CDR1 SNHLY and CDR2 FYNNEI. CDR3 nucleotide sequence: TGTGCCAGCAGCGCCGAGTTTGGAGCGGGAGCCGAGCAGTACTTC. Amino acids: CASSAEFGAGAEQYF.

This clonotype appeared once. This sequence joins TRBV6-2 or TRBV6-3 and TRBJ1-2; 7 bases match TRBD1. The length of the CDR3 is 13 residues. V shed 6 bases and J 6 bases; nucleotides not matched to a gene: 7. Germline V lookup: CDR1 MNHEY, CDR2 SVGEGT. Here the CDR3 reads CASRSQGRNGYTF. CDR3 bases: TGTGCCAGCAGATCACAGGGGCGGAATGGCTACACCTTC.

The chain combines TRBV4-1 with TRBJ2-3; 10 bases match TRBD2. CDR3 length: 21 amino acids. The trim removed 0 bases at V and 5 bases at J, leaving 20 bases unmatched. Germline lookup yields CDR1 MGHRA and CDR2 YSYEKL. CDR3 residues: CASSQDTPGLAANNRGDTQYF. In nucleotides, the CDR3 is TGCGCCAGCAGCCAAGATACCCCCGGACTAGCGGCTAACAACAGGGGAGATACGCAGTATTTT.

The V and J genes are TRBV28 and TRBJ2-6; the D gene is possibly TRBD1 (5 bases). Looked up from germline, CDR1 is MDHEN and CDR2 is SYDVKM. The CDR3 is 14 residues long. V lost 5 bases to trimming and J lost 2 bases, with 7 bases between them. CDR3 loop: CASSQGTGANVLTF. In DNA form, the CDR3 reads TGTGCCAGCAGTCAGGGAACTGGGGCCAACGTCCTGACTTTC.

This clonotype came up once. The junction differs from germline at one of its ends, possibly a read error. The chain is built from TRBV29-1 and TRBJ1-2, with D perhaps matching TRBD1 (5 bases). The CDR3 is 11 amino acids. Germline V gives CDR1 SQVTM, CDR2 ANQGSEA. CDR3 amino acids: CGVEQARGYTF. In DNA, the CDR3 is TGCGGCGTTGAACAGGCAAGAGGCTACACCTTC.

V is TRBV5-6 and J is TRBJ2-3, with a possible D match to TRBD2 (6 bases). Germline CDR1 is SGHDT and CDR2 is YYEEEE. This CDR3 spans 16 amino acids. The V end was cut by 0 bases, the J end by 2 bases, with 13 bases between. The CDR3 sequence: CASSLVAVGPTDTQYF. The DNA for the CDR3 is TGTGCCAGCAGCTTGGTAGCGGTAGGCCCCACAGATACGCAGTATTTT.

The CDR3 DNA is TGTGCCAGCAGTCCTATCGGGACAGATAATCAGCCCCAGCATTTT. Translation gives CASSPIGTDNQPQHF. The chain has TRBV6-6 and TRBJ1-5; 7 nucleotides align to TRBD1. Germline V gives CDR1 MNHNY, CDR2 SVGAGI (reference sequence). This CDR3 comprises 15 residues. J gave up 4 bases and V 5 bases, and 8 bases lay outside the gene matches.

This clonotype has just a few counts. V usage is TRBV7-9 and J usage is TRBJ2-1; D is possibly TRBD2 (6 bases). Trimming left V 5 bases short and J 7 bases short, with 21 bases between. This CDR3 contains 16 residues. Germline V lookup: CDR1 SEHNR, CDR2 FQNEAQ (reference sequence). In DNA, the CDR3 is TGTGCCAGCAGCCCACGGGTTGGAGGGCCGGTAAATGAGCAGTTCTTC. Its translation: CASSPRVGGPVNEQFF.

This clonotype turned up a few times. The chain combines TRBV5-6 with TRBJ2-1; 9 bases are a match to TRBD2. This CDR3 contains 17 residues. The V and J ends lost 0 bases and 7 bases, in that order; junction bases with no gene match: 11. Germline V gene sequence: CDR1 SGHDT, CDR2 YYEEEE. The chain's CDR3 is CASSLAVSLAGLNEQFF. DNA of the CDR3: TGTGCCAGCAGCTTGGCCGTTTCGCTAGCGGGGTTGAATGAGCAGTTCTTC.

The chain has TRBV5-1 and TRBJ2-3; D remains unclear. V dropped 2 bases and J dropped 5 bases, with 9 bases sitting between them. CDR3 size: 13 residues. Germline V CDR1 and CDR2: SGHRS, YFSETQ. The CDR3 region is CASSLLRIDTQYF. CDR3 DNA sequence: TGCGCCAGCAGCTTACTACGGATAGATACGCAGTATTTT.

The chain employs TRBV28 and TRBJ1-5, with D perhaps TRBD1 (6 bases). V lost 7 bases to trimming and J lost 0 bases, with 13 bases between them. Germline V gene lookup returns CDR1 MDHEN and CDR2 SYDVKM. CDR3 length equals 15 residues. This chain's CDR3 is CASINRDHSNQPQHF. CDR3 DNA sequence: TGTGCCAGCATCAACAGGGACCATAGCAATCAGCCCCAGCATTTT.